Shown below are 23 T cell receptor beta chains from a single sample sequenced in a study of early T cells in non-severe SARS-CoV-2 infection. TCRdb ran MiXCR on the 5' RACE reads and lists one entry per CDR3 protein. The data contain 30,000 or so distinct CDR3 sequences, about 6.1% of them singletons. Sequencing was performed on whole blood. The receptors originated from an adult who was a healthcare worker with PCR-confirmed SARS-CoV-2 infection or an uninfected control (not recorded which).

This clonotype was detected many times. The genes are TRBV3-1 and TRBJ1-2; D not certain. The germline V and J ends were trimmed by 0 bases and 5 bases, with 13 bases remaining between them. The CDR3 consists of 15 residues. Germline assignment: CDR1 LGHDT and CDR2 YNNKEL (reference sequence). This CDR3 is CASSQDAQSPYGYTF. CDR3 coding DNA: TGTGCCAGCAGCCAAGATGCCCAGAGCCCGTATGGCTACACCTTC.

This clonotype was recorded many times. The rearrangement links TRBV19 to TRBJ2-1; D might be TRBD1 or TRBD2, each matching 5 bases. The CDR3 runs to 15 residues. Germline V gives CDR1 LNHDA, CDR2 SQIVND (reference sequence). Trimming removed 2 bases from V and 2 bases from J, with 10 bases in between. CDR3 sequence reads: CASSISMGAYNEQFF. The CDR3 region has the DNA TGTGCCAGTAGTATATCTATGGGGGCCTACAATGAGCAGTTCTTC.

The sample holds many counts of this clonotype. The chain joins TRBV25-1 to TRBJ2-1; the D gene could be TRBD1 or TRBD2 (5 bases each). Germline loops: CDR1 MGHDK, CDR2 SYGVNS. This CDR3 comprises 15 residues. The V and J ends lost 3 bases and 4 bases respectively, with 13 bases between them. The CDR3 coding sequence is TGTGCCAGCAGTGAGAAGAGGGACCGTTACAATGAGCAGTTCTTC. It specifies CASSEKRDRYNEQFF.

The chain uses TRBV18 and TRBJ2-7; 8 bases line up with TRBD1. The CDR3 has 14 residues. Germline V gene data show CDR1 as KGHSH and CDR2 as LQKENI. The V gene end was trimmed by 3 bases and the J gene end by 2 bases; junction bases not matched to a gene: 3. The CDR3 DNA reads as TGTGCCAGCTCACCGCAGGGGGCTACCTACGAGCAGTACTTC. Amino acid sequence: CASSPQGATYEQYF.

This clonotype has ten or more counts. The gene calls are TRBV29-1 and TRBJ2-3; D unresolved. The germline V and J ends were trimmed by 6 bases and 4 bases, with 11 bases remaining between them. The CDR3 consists of 12 residues. Germline CDR1 SQVTM, CDR2 ANQGSEA. The CDR3 protein is CSVFGWADTQYF. The CDR3 nucleotides read TGCAGCGTCTTCGGGTGGGCAGATACGCAGTATTTT.

Worth noting for this clonotype: A much larger clone lies a single base off, so this may be a read error. V and J are TRBV20-1 and TRBJ2-1; D may correspond to TRBD1 or TRBD2 (5 bases each). Germline V gene sequence: CDR1 DFQATT, CDR2 SNEGSKA (reference sequence). The CDR3 is 13 residues long. For the CDR3, the DNA is TGCAGTGCCCCTCTTACGGGGCTGGATGAGCAGATCTTC. Its protein is CSAPLTGLDEQIF.

The rearrangement uses TRBV14 and TRBJ2-7; D gene unclear. The CDR3 spans 16 residues. Germline CDR1 SGHDN, CDR2 FVKESK. V lost 3 bases, J lost 2 bases, and 17 bases lay in between. The DNA of the CDR3 is TGTGCCAGCAGCCACGCGGTACGGACCAGGCCCTACGAGCAGTACTTC. It codes for CASSHAVRTRPYEQYF.

Ten or more counts support this clonotype. V usage is TRBV7-8 and J usage is TRBJ2-5; 10 bases are a match to TRBD1. Looked up from germline, CDR1 is SGHVS and CDR2 is FQNEAQ. V shed 0 bases, J shed 0 bases, and the junction held 4 bases outside the gene matches. This CDR3 is built from 17 residues. The CDR3 spells CASSLARDRGHQETQYF. CDR3 sequence (DNA): TGTGCCAGCAGCTTAGCTAGGGACAGGGGACACCAAGAGACCCAGTACTTC.

This clonotype occurred many times. This chain uses TRBV24-1 with TRBJ2-5, with D possibly being TRBD1 (6 bases). This CDR3 comprises 15 residues. Looked up from germline, CDR1 is KGHDR and CDR2 is SFDVKD. With 7 bases removed from V and 0 bases from J, the gap between germline ends came to 14 bases. CDR3 residues: CATSATGIYQETQYF. In DNA form, the CDR3 reads TGTGCCACCAGCGCCACAGGGATATACCAAGAGACCCAGTACTTC.

In this sample, this clonotype turned up many times. The rearrangement uses TRBV28 and TRBJ2-1; a possible D gene is TRBD1 (7 bases). Trimming pared 4 bases from V and 9 bases from J, leaving 16 bases between. This CDR3 is 14 amino acids long. CDR1 is MDHEN, CDR2 SYDVKM, per germline. The CDR3 region is CASSSPEGQLEQFF. The CDR3 DNA reads TGTGCCAGCAGTTCCCCGGAGGGACAGCTTGAGCAGTTCTTC.

The chain links TRBV4-2 to TRBJ2-5, with 9 bases aligning to TRBD1. This CDR3 spans 16 amino acids. With V trimmed by 0 bases and J by 4 bases, 6 bases remained unmatched. The germline gives CDR1 LGHNA, CDR2 YNFKEQ. The CDR3: CASSQESGTGLETQYF. DNA of the CDR3: TGTGCCAGCAGCCAAGAGTCCGGGACAGGGCTAGAGACCCAGTACTTC.

This clonotype was found a few times. The chain recombines TRBV7-2 with TRBJ2-3, with 12 positions matching TRBD2. Per the germline V gene, CDR1 is SGHTA and CDR2 is FQGNSA. The CDR3 length is 17 residues. V gave up 4 bases and J gave up 1 base; unmatched junction bases: 6. Here the CDR3 DNA reads TGTGCCAGCAGCTCCCTAGCGGGGGGGCCGGGCACAGATACGCAGTATTTT. Protein: CASSSLAGGPGTDTQYF. The full variable domain, in which reference TRBV7-2 and TRBJ2-3 provide the parts outside the CDR3, is GAGVSQSPSNKVTEKGKDVELRCDPISGHTALYWYRQSLGQGLEFLIYFQGNSAPDKSGLPSDRFSAERTGGSVSTLTIQRTQQEDSAVYLCASSSLAGGPGTDTQYFGPGTRLTVL.

The sample holds many counts of this clonotype. This chain joins TRBV10-1 and TRBJ2-1; 13 bases agree with TRBD2. CDR1 and CDR2 from the germline V gene are WNHNN and SYGVQD (reference sequence). The CDR3 covers 16 residues. V lost 7 bases and J lost 2; bases outside the gene matches: 5. The DNA for the CDR3 is TGCGCCAGCACCCCCGGGACTAGCGGGACCTACAATGAGCAGTTCTTC. This translates into CASTPGTSGTYNEQFF.

Many counts were recorded for this clonotype. The V call is TRBV29-1, the J call TRBJ2-7, with a tentative D call TRBD1 (5 bases). Between the trimmed V and J ends, which lost 4 bases and 0 bases, there was a span of 7 bases. In germline, CDR1 is SQVTM, CDR2 ANQGSEA. There are 12 residues in the CDR3. The CDR3 DNA reads TGCAGCGTTGGTGGGGCCTCCTACGAGCAGTACTTC. Encoded protein: CSVGGASYEQYF.

Ten or more counts support this clonotype. The chain employs TRBV27 and TRBJ1-4; D unclear. Germline CDR1 is MNHEY and CDR2 is SMNVEV (reference sequence). Trimming cost V 5 bases and J 0 bases, with 13 bases left between them. This CDR3 comprises 16 residues. CDR3 protein: CASSPRGRATNEKLFF. CDR3 bases: TGTGCCAGCAGTCCCCGCGGACGGGCAACTAATGAAAAACTGTTTTTT.

This clonotype was detected ten times or more. The chain recombines TRBV5-1 with TRBJ2-1, with TRBD2 matching 10 bases. CDR1 is SGHRS and CDR2 is YFSETQ in the germline V gene. CDR3 length: 14 amino acids. With 4 bases clipped from V and 3 bases from J, the junction kept 1 base outside the gene matches. This CDR3 reads CASSPSGGYNEQFF. CDR3 sequence (DNA): TGCGCCAGCAGCCCTAGCGGGGGCTACAATGAGCAGTTCTTC.

This clonotype was recorded many times. V gene TRBV29-1 combines with J gene TRBJ2-2; TRBD2 might be the D (6 bases). The CDR3 consists of 14 residues. CDR1 is SQVTM, CDR2 ANQGSEA, per germline. Trimming removed 8 bases at V and 6 bases at J, with 19 bases between. The CDR3 DNA sequence: TGCAGCTCCTTGGGAGGTCAGGATCCCGGGGAGCTGTTTTTT. It specifies CSSLGGQDPGELFF.

The table lists this clonotype with many counts. The V and J genes are TRBV20-1 and TRBJ2-3; 7 nucleotides align to TRBD2. Germline loops: CDR1 DFQATT, CDR2 SNEGSKA (reference sequence). The CDR3 totals 14 residues. J gave up 0 bases and V 6 bases, and 6 bases lay outside the gene matches. CDR3 nucleotides: TGCAGTGCCGAAGCGGGGCTCAGCACAGATACGCAGTATTTT. Its translation is CSAEAGLSTDTQYF.

This clonotype came up many times. The chain employs TRBV7-8 and TRBJ2-7, with no clear D. This CDR3 has 14 residues. Germline values: CDR1 SGHVS, CDR2 FQNEAQ. The V gene lost 0 bases and the J gene lost 5 bases, with 11 bases spanning the gap. CDR3 in amino acids: CASSLALPRNEQYF. The CDR3 coding sequence is TGTGCCAGCAGCTTAGCTCTCCCGAGGAACGAGCAGTACTTC.

This clonotype was seen ten or more times. The rearrangement uses TRBV3-1 and TRBJ2-5; the match to TRBD2 covers 9 bases. V gave up 2 bases and J gave up 2 bases; unmatched junction bases: 3. This CDR3 has 15 residues. The V gene's germline CDR1 is LGHDT and CDR2 YNNKEL (reference sequence). Here the CDR3 DNA reads TGTGCCAGCAGCCAAAATAGCGGGGGTCAAGAGACCCAGTACTTC. It encodes CASSQNSGGQETQYF.

About this clonotype itself: This may arise from a read error, as a much more abundant clone is one base away. This chain uses TRBV6-2 or TRBV6-3 with TRBJ2-1, with TRBD2 matching over 8 bases. Germline V gene data show CDR1 as MNHEY and CDR2 as SVGEGT. The CDR3 spans 15 residues. V lost 8 bases to trimming and J lost 5 bases; unmatched junction nucleotides: 11. The CDR3 here is CASSSEVAGNNEQFF. The CDR3 DNA reads TGTGCCAGCTCTTCGGAGGTAGCGGGGAACAATGAGCAGTTCTTC.

This clonotype was seen a few times. The genes are TRBV7-9 and TRBJ1-1; 7 bases match TRBD1. CDR3 length equals 14 residues. Germline V lookup: CDR1 SEHNR, CDR2 FQNEAQ (reference sequence). The V segment lost 6 bases and the J segment 1 base; nucleotides outside the gene matches: 5. The CDR3, as DNA: TGTGCCAGCAGGTTGACAGGGCGGAACACTGAAGCTTTCTTT. It is translated as CASRLTGRNTEAFF.

This clonotype was picked up many times. V and J are TRBV6-5 and TRBJ2-7; TRBD2 matches 10 bases. CDR3 length: 14 amino acids. With V trimmed by 8 bases and J by 3 bases, 7 bases remained unmatched. Germline V gene lookup returns CDR1 MNHEY and CDR2 SVGAGI. The CDR3 is CASQEREGYYEQYF. Here the CDR3 DNA reads TGTGCCAGCCAAGAGCGGGAGGGCTACTACGAGCAGTACTTC.